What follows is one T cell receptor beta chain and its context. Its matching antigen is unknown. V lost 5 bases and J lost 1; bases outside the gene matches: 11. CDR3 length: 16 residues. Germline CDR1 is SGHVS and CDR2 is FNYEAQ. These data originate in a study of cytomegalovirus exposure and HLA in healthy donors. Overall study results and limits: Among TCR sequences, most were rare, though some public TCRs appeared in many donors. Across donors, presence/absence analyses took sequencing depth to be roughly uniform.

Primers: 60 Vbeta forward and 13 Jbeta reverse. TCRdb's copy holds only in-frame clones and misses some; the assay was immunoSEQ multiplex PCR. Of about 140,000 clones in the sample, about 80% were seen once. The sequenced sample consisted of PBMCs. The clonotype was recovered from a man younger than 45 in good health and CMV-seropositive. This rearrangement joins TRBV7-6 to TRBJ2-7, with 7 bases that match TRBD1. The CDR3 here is CASSTSTSTGSYEQYF. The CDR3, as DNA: TGTGCCAGCAGCACATCCACCTCGACAGGGTCCTACGAGCAGTACTTC.